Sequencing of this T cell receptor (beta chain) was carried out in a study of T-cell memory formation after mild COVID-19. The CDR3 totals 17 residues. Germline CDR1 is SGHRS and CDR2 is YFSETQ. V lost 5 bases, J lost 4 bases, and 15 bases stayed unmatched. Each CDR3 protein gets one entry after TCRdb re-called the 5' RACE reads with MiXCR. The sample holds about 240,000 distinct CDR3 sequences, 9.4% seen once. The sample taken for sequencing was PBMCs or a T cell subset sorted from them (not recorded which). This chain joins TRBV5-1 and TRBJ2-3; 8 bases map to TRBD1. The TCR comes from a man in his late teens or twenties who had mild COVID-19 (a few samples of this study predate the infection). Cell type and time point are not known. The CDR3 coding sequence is TGCGCCAGCAGTCACGGACAGGGTGGGGAATGGGCAGATACGCAGTATTTT. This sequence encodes CASSHGQGGEWADTQYF.